The 23 T cell receptor beta chains given below trace back to one sample, sequenced in a study of shared clonotypes between healthy human individuals. Sequenced by immunoSEQ multiplex PCR; TCRdb stores in-frame clones only, minus some. Of around 2.1 million clones in the sample, around 95% are singletons; the top ten hold 0.1% to 0.15%. Sequencing input: naive CD4+ T cells sorted from blood. Subset reported: CD45RA+ positively selected. Every receptor here comes from a man between 18 and 29 years old in good health.

This chain uses TRBV7-2 with TRBJ2-5, with D possibly being TRBD1 (6 bases). Germline V gene lookup returns CDR1 SGHTA and CDR2 FQGNSA. This CDR3 region has 14 residues. V lost 4 bases, J lost 2 bases, and 11 bases lay in between. The DNA for the CDR3 is TGTGCCAGCAGCTGGGGGCGGACACAAGAGACCCAGTACTTC. Translated, it gives CASSWGRTQETQYF.

The J gene is TRBJ2-7, the V gene TRBV5-1, with D hard to call. From germline, CDR1 is SGHRS and CDR2 YFSETQ. The CDR3 is 14 residues long. Trimming removed 3 bases from V and 2 bases from J, with 12 bases in between. CDR3 in amino acids: CASSSPPETYEQYF. The CDR3 coding sequence is TGCGCCAGCAGCTCCCCGCCGGAGACCTACGAGCAGTACTTC. The full variable domain, in which reference TRBV5-1 and TRBJ2-7 provide the parts outside the CDR3, is KAGVTQTPRYLIKTRGQQVTLSCSPISGHRSVSWYQQTPGQGLQFLFEYFSETQRNKGNFPGRFSGRQFSNSRSEMNVSTLELGDSALYLCASSSPPETYEQYFGPGTRLTVT.

CDR3 sequence: CASRVAGTNEQFF. The CDR3 DNA follows: TGTGCCAGCAGGGTAGCGGGGACCAATGAGCAGTTCTTC. The chain recombines TRBV2 with TRBJ2-1; 8 bases map to TRBD2. Germline V CDR1 and CDR2: SNHLY, FYNNEI. There are 13 residues in the CDR3. V lost 6 bases to trimming and J lost 6 bases; unmatched junction nucleotides: 4. The full variable domain, its missing parts supplied by reference TRBV2 and TRBJ2-1, is EPEVTQTPSHQVTQMGQEVILRCVPISNHLYFYWYRQILGQKVEFLVSFYNNEISEKSEIFDDQFSVERPDGSNFTLKIRSTKLEDSAMYFCASRVAGTNEQFFGPGTRLTVL.

The V call is TRBV9, the J call TRBJ2-7, with D perhaps TRBD2 (6 bases). The CDR3 totals 15 residues. The germline V and J ends were trimmed by 4 bases and 1 base, with 15 bases remaining between them. Germline-derived CDR1 and CDR2 are SGDLS and YYNGEE. The CDR3 sequence: CASSRGSGSSYEQYF. The CDR3 DNA sequence: TGTGCCAGCAGCCGAGGGAGCGGGTCTTCCTACGAGCAGTACTTC.

The chain combines TRBV27 with TRBJ2-7; no reliable D call. Looked up from germline, CDR1 is MNHEY and CDR2 is SMNVEV (reference sequence). This CDR3 is built from 14 residues. V lost 8 bases and J 2 bases, leaving 16 bases between the germline ends. CDR3 protein: CASSADSIAYEQYF. Written as DNA, the CDR3 is TGTGCCAGCTCTGCGGATTCAATTGCCTACGAGCAGTACTTC.

The chain employs TRBV2 and TRBJ1-1; maybe TRBD1 (5 bases). Trimming stripped 4 bases from V and 4 bases from J, with 10 bases between. Germline CDR1 and CDR2: SNHLY and FYNNEI. The CDR3 runs to 13 residues. CDR3 protein: CASSAGLVTEAFF. The CDR3 DNA sequence: TGTGCCAGCAGTGCAGGGTTGGTCACTGAAGCTTTCTTT.

The V gene is TRBV6-5, the J gene TRBJ2-2; 8 bases align to TRBD2. The germline gives CDR1 MNHEY, CDR2 SVGAGI. V trimming: 8 bases; J trimming: 0 bases; junction bases outside the gene matches: 5. This CDR3 is built from 15 residues. The CDR3 DNA reads as TGTGCCAGCTCACCGGGACTAGCGAACACCGGGGAGCTGTTTTTT. Its protein is CASSPGLANTGELFF.

For this clone: Other DNA sequences within the sample encode an identical CDR3. The rearrangement joins TRBV6-5 to TRBJ1-1; D call uncertain. Germline CDR1 MNHEY, CDR2 SVGAGI. The CDR3 is 12 residues long. Trimming cost V 9 bases and J 5 bases, with 13 bases left between them. CDR3 residues: CASSSLGTEAFF. The CDR3 DNA reads TGTGCCAGTAGCTCCCTGGGGACTGAAGCTTTCTTT.

This chain joins TRBV6-4 and TRBJ2-1; D could derive from TRBD1 or TRBD2 (6 bases each). The CDR3 totals 18 residues. The V gene lost 6 bases and the J gene lost 2 bases, with 23 bases spanning the gap. CDR1 and CDR2 from the germline V gene are MRHNA and SNTAGT. CDR3 in DNA: TGTGCCAGCAGGACGGGGGCCCAAGAAAACCAACCCTACAATGAGCAGTTCTTC. Residues: CASRTGAQENQPYNEQFF.

The CDR3 spells CASSLSGRIAEAFF. CDR3 nucleotide sequence: TGTGCCAGCAGCTTATCTGGGAGGATCGCTGAAGCTTTCTTT. The chain uses TRBV7-9 and TRBJ1-1; no definite D call. There are 14 residues in the CDR3. The V end was cut by 2 bases, the J end by 6 bases, with 13 bases between. The germline V gene has CDR1 SEHNR and CDR2 FQNEAQ (reference sequence). Variable domain in full (rest from reference TRBV7-9 and TRBJ1-1): DTGVSQNPRHKITKRGQNVTFRCDPISEHNRLYWYRQTLGQGPEFLTYFQNEAQLEKSRLLSDRFSAERPKGSFSTLEIQRTEQGDSAMYLCASSLSGRIAEAFFGQGTRLTVV.

The V and J genes are TRBV11-2 and TRBJ2-3; 8 bases match TRBD2. Germline CDR1 and CDR2: SGHAT and FQNNGV. This CDR3 is 14 amino acids long. The V segment lost 3 bases and the J segment 6 bases; nucleotides outside the gene matches: 5. The CDR3 nucleotides are TGTGCCAGCAGCTTCAGAGCGGGAGTGGATACGCAGTATTTT. Its translation: CASSFRAGVDTQYF.

The rearrangement joins TRBV2 to TRBJ2-7; 10 nucleotides agree with TRBD2. This CDR3 has 15 residues. With 7 bases clipped from V and 3 bases from J, the junction kept 9 bases outside the gene matches. The germline gives CDR1 SNHLY, CDR2 FYNNEI. The CDR3 spells CASTGLAEEFYEQYF. In nucleotides, the CDR3 is TGTGCCAGCACCGGACTAGCGGAAGAATTCTACGAGCAGTACTTC. The whole variable domain, filled in from reference TRBV2 and TRBJ2-7, reads EPEVTQTPSHQVTQMGQEVILRCVPISNHLYFYWYRQILGQKVEFLVSFYNNEISEKSEIFDDQFSVERPDGSNFTLKIRSTKLEDSAMYFCASTGLAEEFYEQYFGPGTRLTVT.

A word on this clone: Other DNA sequences in this specimen translate into the identical CDR3. The chain carries TRBV6-6 and TRBJ1-5; D ambiguous. Trimming removed 0 bases from V and 5 bases from J, with 5 bases in between. The CDR3 contains 13 residues. From germline, CDR1 is MNHNY and CDR2 SVGAGI (reference sequence). CDR3 protein: CASSYSKDQPQHF. The CDR3 nucleotides read TGTGCCAGCAGTTACTCTAAGGATCAGCCCCAGCATTTT.

This chain uses TRBV11-3 with TRBJ2-7; a weak D match, TRBD1 (5 bases). This CDR3 spans 18 amino acids. Trimming took 1 base from V and 5 from J, leaving 24 bases between them. In germline, CDR1 is SGHNT, CDR2 YENEEA. This CDR3 is CASSLANSTAPPDHEQYF. Here the CDR3 DNA reads TGTGCCAGCAGCTTAGCCAACTCGACAGCACCTCCCGATCACGAGCAGTACTTC.

The chain has TRBV28 and TRBJ1-2, with D unclear. This CDR3 has 13 residues. Trimming took 3 bases from V and 4 from J, leaving 9 bases between them. Per germline, CDR1 MDHEN and CDR2 SYDVKM. The CDR3 DNA sequence: TGTGCCAGCAGTTTGACCACCGCCTATGGCTACACCTTC. Its translation is CASSLTTAYGYTF.

The chain combines TRBV2 with TRBJ1-6, with D unresolved. V was trimmed by 6 bases and J by 4 bases, leaving 10 bases between them. The germline gives CDR1 SNHLY, CDR2 FYNNEI. This CDR3 has 14 residues. CDR3 DNA: TGTGCCAGCAGACCCCCGCGGTATAATTCACCCCTCCACTTT. Amino acids: CASRPPRYNSPLHF.

The chain is built from TRBV6-5 and TRBJ1-4; no clear D gene. The V end lost 2 bases, the J end lost 5 bases, and 9 bases lay between the germline ends. This CDR3 is 14 amino acids long. The germline V gene encodes CDR1 MNHEY and CDR2 SVGAGI. CDR3 in amino acids: CASSYKESNEKLFF. The CDR3 nucleotides read TGTGCCAGCAGTTACAAGGAGTCCAATGAAAAACTGTTTTTT.

CDR3 coding DNA: TGTGCCAGCAGCTTGGCAGGGGGCCCCCGACTAGGTCCCACAGATACGCAGTATTTT. Residues: CASSLAGGPRLGPTDTQYF. The chain uses TRBV5-6 and TRBJ2-3; 8 bases match TRBD1. This CDR3 contains 19 residues. Per the germline V gene, CDR1 is SGHDT and CDR2 is YYEEEE. V lost 0 bases to trimming and J lost 2 bases; unmatched junction nucleotides: 14.

In the case of this clone: One end of the junction varies from germline; a read error may be responsible. Other DNA sequences of this sample code for an identical CDR3. The chain employs TRBV7-7 and TRBJ1-5; unclear D gene. The CDR3 consists of 11 residues. CDR1 and CDR2 from the germline V gene are SSHAT and FNYEAQ (reference sequence). This CDR3 is CASSLNQPQHF. CDR3 DNA sequence: TGTGCTAGCAGCTTAAATCAGCCCCAGCATTTT. The full variable domain, in which reference TRBV7-7 and TRBJ1-5 provide the parts outside the CDR3, is GAGVSQSPRYKVTKRGQDVTLRCDPISSHATLYWYQQALGQGPEFLTYFNYEAQPDKSGLPSDRFSAERPEGSISTLTIQRTEQRDSAMYRCASSLNQPQHFGDGTRLSIL.

The chain links TRBV30 to TRBJ1-5; D is unresolved. The CDR3 extends over 13 amino acids. Trimming pared 0 bases from V and 6 bases from J, leaving 9 bases between. The V gene's germline CDR1 is GTSNPN and CDR2 SVGIG (reference sequence). The CDR3 coding sequence is TGTGCCTGGAGTGTAGGGCCCGCTCAGCCCCAGCATTTT. It encodes CAWSVGPAQPQHF.

The count of this clone is one. V is TRBV9 and J is TRBJ2-3, with D perhaps matching TRBD2 (6 bases). Germline values: CDR1 SGDLS, CDR2 YYNGEE. V was cut by 2 bases and J by 4 bases, with 17 bases left in between. CDR3 length: 16 residues. The CDR3 nucleotides are TGTGCCAGCAGCGTCCAAGCGGGCCCCTTACCAGATACGCAGTATTTT. Its protein product is CASSVQAGPLPDTQYF.

In this sample, this clone turned up a few times. The J gene is TRBJ1-6, the V gene TRBV25-1, with D perhaps matching TRBD1 (5 bases). CDR3 length: 15 residues. V gave up 3 bases and J gave up 9 bases, with 15 bases separating them. Germline CDR1 reads MGHDK; CDR2 reads SYGVNS. The CDR3 nucleotides read TGTGCCAGCAGTGAGGCCCGGGGGTCCCTTTCACCCCTCCACTTT. Protein sequence: CASSEARGSLSPLHF.

The V gene is TRBV9, the J gene TRBJ2-6; D might be TRBD1 (6 bases). The germline V gene has CDR1 SGDLS and CDR2 YYNGEE. The CDR3 spans 15 residues. V was pared by 0 bases and J by 4 bases, with 8 bases between. This CDR3 is CASSVDRVGANVLTF. In DNA form, the CDR3 reads TGTGCCAGCAGCGTAGACAGGGTCGGGGCCAACGTCCTGACTTTC.